Listed below are T cell receptor beta chains from one sample, sequenced in a study of blood T cell repertoires in COVID-19. TCRdb's table, derived via immunoSEQ multiplex PCR, lists solely in-frame clones and lacks some. Here the sample spans 250,000 to 350,000 clones, about 88% being singletons. Material for sequencing was peripheral blood. These receptors all stem from a woman in her twenties or thirties with COVID-19, enrolled during active disease. The CDR3 runs from the conserved cysteine through the conserved F or W. The D gene is left open where the match is weak. Where a row states a size, it is once, few, many or the class of an expanded clone; other rows omit it.

d_call clone_size j_call v_call cdr3_length cdr3_aa cdr3_nt
TRBD2 . TRBJ2-3 TRBV3-1/TRBV3-2 18 CASSRGLAGVSSTDTQYF TGTGCCAGCAGCCGCGGACTAGCGGGAGTTTCTAGCACAGATACGCAGTATTTT
. . TRBJ2-7 TRBV9 15 CASSAIDGGSYEQYF TGTGCCAGCAGCGCCATAGACGGGGGCTCCTACGAGCAGTACTTC
TRBD1 . TRBJ1-5 TRBV18 14 CASSRDSSLPPQHF TGTGCCAGCTCACGGGACAGCTCCCTTCCGCCCCAGCATTTT
. . TRBJ2-7 TRBV28 14 CASSLFRLSYEQYF TGTGCCAGCAGTTTATTTCGGTTATCCTACGAGCAGTACTTC
. . TRBJ2-7 TRBV5-4 15 CASSLELATSYEQYF TGTGCCAGCAGCTTGGAACTAGCTACCTCCTACGAGCAGTACTTC
. . TRBJ1-2 TRBV5-1 15 CASSFGSGLSYGYTF TGCGCCAGCAGCTTTGGGTCAGGGTTAAGCTATGGCTACACCTTC
TRBD1 . TRBJ1-5 TRBV28 17 CASSLSDRGFSNQPQHF TGTGCCAGCAGTTTATCAGACAGGGGTTTTAGCAATCAGCCCCAGCATTTT
TRBD1 once TRBJ1-5 TRBV6-5 15 CASSQQGAGNQPQHF TGTGCCAGCAGTCAACAGGGGGCTGGCAATCAGCCCCAGCATTTT
. . TRBJ1-3 TRBV5-1 17 CASSSGFLNPSGNTIYF TGCGCCAGCAGCTCGGGATTTCTCAACCCCTCTGGAAACACCATATATTTT
. . TRBJ1-2 TRBV14 15 CASSQGQSAIYGYTF TGTGCCAGCAGCCAAGGACAGAGCGCAATCTATGGCTACACCTTC
. . TRBJ2-7 TRBV19 14 CASSIGTLSYEQYF TGTGCCAGTAGTATCGGGACTCTTTCCTACGAGCAGTACTTC
. . TRBJ2-2 TRBV15 16 CATSSRWGVGTGELFF TGTGCCACCAGCAGTCGATGGGGGGTTGGAACCGGGGAGCTGTTTTTT
TRBD2 . TRBJ2-3 TRBV7-2 16 CASSLQSGSSGWTQYF TGTGCCAGCAGCTTACAGAGCGGGAGCAGCGGTTGGACGCAGTATTTT
. once TRBJ2-1 TRBV7-2 14 CASSLLTRYNEQFF TGTGCCAGCAGCCTCCTTACTAGGTACAATGAGCAGTTCTTC
TRBD2 . TRBJ2-7 TRBV4-1 16 CASSQSLAGGPEEQYF TGCGCCAGCAGCCAGTCTTTAGCGGGAGGGCCAGAAGAGCAGTACTTC
TRBD1 . TRBJ2-5 TRBV2 12 CASSAQGETQYF TGTGCCAGCAGTGCACAGGGGGAGACCCAGTACTTC
. . TRBJ2-7 TRBV7-8 14 CASSLPGQSYEQYF TGTGCCAGCAGCTTACCGGGACAATCCTACGAGCAGTACTTC
. . TRBJ1-2 TRBV6-1 14 CASSEPGQGDGYTF TGTGCCAGCAGTGAGCCGGGCCAGGGTGACGGCTACACCTTC
. . TRBJ2-7 TRBV6-5 14 CASNRGGGVYEQYF TGTGCCAGCAACCGGGGCGGAGGGGTCTACGAGCAGTACTTC
TRBD2 . TRBJ2-1 TRBV7-9 15 CASSLGLAGGNEQFF TGTGCCAGCAGCTTAGGTCTAGCGGGAGGCAATGAGCAGTTCTTC
. . TRBJ1-4 TRBV24-1 12 CATSDRGEKLFF TGTGCCACCAGCGATAGGGGTGAAAAACTGTTTTTT
TRBD1 . TRBJ1-2 TRBV19 14 CASSTGQGGYGYTF TGTGCCAGTAGTACCGGACAGGGCGGCTATGGCTACACCTTC
. . TRBJ1-4 TRBV2 12 CASRAGEEKLFF TGTGCCAGCAGGGCAGGGGAGGAAAAACTGTTTTTT
. once TRBJ2-1 TRBV12-3/TRBV12-4 11 CASSRDFPLFF TGTGCCAGCAGCCGGGACTTCCCGCTTTTCTTC